This passage covers 28 T cell receptor beta chains from one sample sequenced in a study of blood T cell repertoires in COVID-19. Assay used: immunoSEQ multiplex PCR; TCRdb lists only in-frame clones, some missing. This table holds around 75,000 clones, 88% found once. Sequencing was performed on peripheral blood. The receptors originated from a human donor in a cohort sampled during active COVID-19.

The V call is TRBV5-1, the J call TRBJ2-1, with 8 bases lining up with TRBD2. The CDR3 runs 18 residues. CDR1 and CDR2 (germline): SGHRS, YFSETQ. After removal of 1 base from V and 8 bases from J, the junction contained 17 bases not matched to a gene. CDR3 coding DNA: TGCGCCAGCAGCTTGACCCCAGCGGGAGAGGGGGGTATTTATGAGCAGTTCTTC. This encodes CASSLTPAGEGGIYEQFF.

The rearrangement links TRBV2 to TRBJ1-5; TRBD1 is a possible D gene (6 bases). This CDR3 has 15 amino acids. Germline CDR1 reads SNHLY; CDR2 reads FYNNEI. Trimming left V 4 bases short and J 4 bases short, with 14 bases between. CDR3 loop: CASSGEQGRNQPQHF. CDR3 coding DNA: TGTGCCAGCAGTGGGGAACAGGGACGTAATCAGCCCCAGCATTTT. Complete variable domain (other parts from reference TRBV2 and TRBJ1-5): EPEVTQTPSHQVTQMGQEVILRCVPISNHLYFYWYRQILGQKVEFLVSFYNNEISEKSEIFDDQFSVERPDGSNFTLKIRSTKLEDSAMYFCASSGEQGRNQPQHFGDGTRLSIL.

CDR3 in amino acids: CASRPSYSSYEQYF. The CDR3 nucleotides are TGTGCCAGCAGGCCCTCTTACAGCTCCTACGAGCAGTACTTC. The V and J genes are TRBV28 and TRBJ2-7, with unresolved D. The CDR3 spans 14 residues. In germline, CDR1 is MDHEN, CDR2 SYDVKM. Trimming shortened V by 6 bases and J by 0 bases, and 12 bases separated the two germline ends.

The gene calls are TRBV5-1 and TRBJ2-3; 11 positions match TRBD2. Germline CDR1 reads SGHRS; CDR2 reads YFSETQ. Germline trimming cut 3 bases from V and 5 bases from J; bases unmatched to any gene: 5. The CDR3 has 15 residues. The CDR3 protein is CASSYSGRAKDTQYF. In DNA, the CDR3 is TGCGCCAGCAGCTATAGCGGGAGGGCTAAAGATACGCAGTATTTT. The variable domain in full, completed from reference TRBV5-1 and TRBJ2-3, reads KAGVTQTPRYLIKTRGQQVTLSCSPISGHRSVSWYQQTPGQGLQFLFEYFSETQRNKGNFPGRFSGRQFSNSRSEMNVSTLELGDSALYLCASSYSGRAKDTQYFGPGTRLTVL.

This clone was counted a single time. This chain uses TRBV15 with TRBJ1-2; D is undetermined. The V gene's germline CDR1 is LNHNV and CDR2 YYDKDF (reference sequence). V was clipped by 0 bases and J by 2 bases, with 10 bases between them. CDR3 length: 15 amino acids. The CDR3 here is CATSRDRLANYGYTF. DNA for the CDR3: TGTGCCACCAGCAGAGACAGGCTAGCGAACTATGGCTACACCTTC.

This sequence joins TRBV28 and TRBJ1-1; TRBD1 is a possible D gene (5 bases). This CDR3 has 16 residues. Germline values: CDR1 MDHEN, CDR2 SYDVKM. Trimming took 7 bases from V and 5 from J, leaving 23 bases between them. The CDR3 nucleotides read TGTGCCAGCAATTCAGGGCACGGTCCTGCAAGGACTGAAGCTTTCTTT. Translating it yields CASNSGHGPARTEAFF.

The chain joins TRBV5-1 to TRBJ2-7, with 10 bases fitting TRBD2. V was clipped by 4 bases and J by 1 base; unmatched bases: 5. CDR1 is SGHRS and CDR2 is YFSETQ in the germline V gene. CDR3 length: 15 amino acids. The CDR3 spells CASSQLAGSSYEQYF. As DNA, the CDR3 is TGCGCCAGCAGCCAACTAGCGGGATCGTCCTACGAGCAGTACTTC.

V is TRBV6-5 and J is TRBJ2-3; 7 bases are a match to TRBD1. Trimming at V came to 7 bases and at J to 6 bases, leaving 4 bases not matched to a gene. The CDR3 is made up of 12 amino acids. Looked up from germline, CDR1 is MNHEY and CDR2 is SVGAGI. The DNA for the CDR3 is TGTGCCAGCACTTCACAGGGGGATACGCAGTATTTT. Encoded protein: CASTSQGDTQYF.

The chain recombines TRBV6-5 with TRBJ2-1; 7 bases map to TRBD1. The V segment lost 1 base and the J segment 7 bases; nucleotides outside the gene matches: 7. The germline V gene encodes CDR1 MNHEY and CDR2 SVGAGI. The CDR3 extends over 15 amino acids. CDR3 in amino acids: CASSYWKGAGNEQFF. CDR3 nucleotides: TGTGCCAGCAGTTACTGGAAGGGGGCGGGTAATGAGCAGTTCTTC.

The chain joins TRBV28 to TRBJ2-5; TRBD1 matches at 7 bases. There are 13 residues in the CDR3. The J segment lost 5 bases and the V segment lost 3 bases, leaving 3 bases of the junction unmatched. Germline V gene lookup returns CDR1 MDHEN and CDR2 SYDVKM. The CDR3 protein is CASSLTGLETQYF. The CDR3, as DNA: TGTGCCAGCAGTTTGACAGGGCTCGAGACCCAGTACTTC.

The chain joins TRBV14 to TRBJ1-2; D is perhaps TRBD1 (5 bases). Trimming shortened V by 2 bases and J by 8 bases, and 12 bases separated the two germline ends. The V gene's germline CDR1 is SGHDN and CDR2 FVKESK. The CDR3 is 13 residues long. The CDR3 is CASSQNGRAGYTF. The CDR3 region has the DNA TGTGCCAGCAGCCAAAATGGCAGGGCGGGCTACACCTTC.

V usage is TRBV2 and J usage is TRBJ2-7; TRBD1 matches 7 bases. With 5 bases clipped from V and 3 bases from J, the junction kept 10 bases outside the gene matches. The CDR3 is made up of 15 amino acids. Germline CDR1 is SNHLY and CDR2 is FYNNEI. CDR3 residues: CASSRTGQRFYEQYF. CDR3 in DNA: TGTGCCAGCAGTCGAACGGGACAGCGCTTCTACGAGCAGTACTTC.

The V and J genes are TRBV4-2 and TRBJ2-7; 10 positions agree with TRBD2. This CDR3 comprises 16 residues. In germline, CDR1 is LGHNA, CDR2 YNFKEQ. The trim removed 0 bases at V and 6 bases at J, leaving 8 bases unmatched. The CDR3 DNA reads as TGTGCCAGCAGCCAAGATGTAGCGGGGGGCTGGGGCGAGCAGTACTTC. Translating it yields CASSQDVAGGWGEQYF.

The chain carries TRBV14 and TRBJ1-2; D is undetermined. The CDR3 sequence is 14 residues long. V lost 0 bases to trimming and J lost 4 bases, with 9 bases between them. From germline, CDR1 is SGHDN and CDR2 FVKESK. CDR3 nucleotide sequence: TGTGCCAGCAGCCAAGATAGAACTCGCTATGGCTACACCTTC. Residues: CASSQDRTRYGYTF.

The chain couples TRBV2 to TRBJ2-3, with D uncertain. The CDR3 has 15 residues. The germline V gene encodes CDR1 SNHLY and CDR2 FYNNEI. V gave up 4 bases and J gave up 2 bases, with 13 bases separating them. CDR3 amino acids: CASSGNSFFTDTQYF. In nucleotides, the CDR3 is TGTGCCAGCAGTGGCAATAGCTTTTTCACAGATACGCAGTATTTT.

This sequence joins TRBV7-2 and TRBJ1-5; D call uncertain. CDR3 length equals 15 residues. Trimming stripped 1 base from V and 0 bases from J, with 7 bases between. Germline CDR1 is SGHTA and CDR2 is FQGNSA. The CDR3 loop reads CASSLVAISNQPQHF. In DNA, the CDR3 is TGTGCCAGCAGCTTAGTTGCGATTAGCAATCAGCCCCAGCATTTT.

The V and J genes are TRBV13 and TRBJ2-3; TRBD1 matches at 9 bases. CDR3 length: 16 amino acids. Looked up from germline, CDR1 is PRHDT and CDR2 is FYEKMQ (reference sequence). The V gene end was trimmed by 5 bases and the J gene end by 2 bases; junction bases not matched to a gene: 8. The CDR3 DNA follows: TGTGCCAGCAGCGCCTCAGACAGGGGGGCCACAGATACGCAGTATTTT. Translation gives CASSASDRGATDTQYF.

V usage is TRBV29-1 and J usage is TRBJ1-2, with a tentative D call TRBD1 (6 bases). There are 12 residues in the CDR3. The germline V and J ends were trimmed by 8 bases and 4 bases, with 14 bases remaining between them. Germline lookup yields CDR1 SQVTM and CDR2 ANQGSEA. The chain's CDR3 is CSTGGGAYGYTF. In DNA, the CDR3 is TGCAGCACTGGTGGGGGGGCCTATGGCTACACCTTC.

The chain couples TRBV9 to TRBJ1-2, with a tentative D call TRBD1 (6 bases). This CDR3 has 18 residues. V was shortened by 0 bases and J by 8 bases, with 26 bases between the two germline ends. Germline loops: CDR1 SGDLS, CDR2 YYNGEE. CDR3 coding DNA: TGTGCCAGCAGCGTAGGGGACCTAAGGGGGACGTCCAAAGTCGGCTACACCTTC. It encodes CASSVGDLRGTSKVGYTF.

J is TRBJ2-1 and V is TRBV7-3; D remains ambiguous. Germline CDR1 SGHTA, CDR2 FQGTGA. V was shortened by 1 base and J by 0 bases, with 7 bases between the two germline ends. The CDR3 is 15 amino acids. CDR3 in amino acids: CASSLITSSYNEQFF. The DNA of the CDR3 is TGTGCCAGCAGCTTAATCACCAGCTCCTACAATGAGCAGTTCTTC.

The rearrangement links TRBV20-1 to TRBJ1-5; 8 bases align to TRBD1. The V gene end was trimmed by 3 bases and the J gene end by 1 base; junction bases not matched to a gene: 8. Germline loops: CDR1 DFQATT, CDR2 SNEGSKA (reference sequence). This CDR3 spans 16 amino acids. The CDR3 spells CSASGQGALSNQPQHF. The CDR3 DNA is TGCAGTGCTAGTGGGCAGGGGGCACTCAGCAATCAGCCCCAGCATTTT.

The rearrangement uses TRBV19 and TRBJ2-3, with D tentatively TRBD1 (6 bases). Germline CDR1 is LNHDA and CDR2 is SQIVND (reference sequence). This CDR3 spans 15 amino acids. Trimming took off 4 bases at V and 2 bases at J, with 13 bases between the two ends. The CDR3 DNA is TGTGCCAGTAGTACAACAGGGCGCCACACAGATACGCAGTATTTT. Its protein is CASSTTGRHTDTQYF.

This chain joins TRBV6-5 and TRBJ2-1, with 9 bases identical to TRBD1. The ends lost 1 base at V and 8 bases at J; junction bases unmatched: 6. The CDR3 is 15 amino acids. In germline, CDR1 is MNHEY, CDR2 SVGAGI. The CDR3 region has the DNA TGTGCCAGCAGTTACTGGGACAGGGCGGGAGATGAGCAGTTCTTC. Translation gives CASSYWDRAGDEQFF.

The chain combines TRBV13 with TRBJ2-5, with TRBD1 matching 11 bases. The CDR3 has 15 amino acids. Germline V gene lookup returns CDR1 PRHDT and CDR2 FYEKMQ (reference sequence). V dropped 5 bases and J dropped 5; count of bases not matched to a gene: 7. CDR3 coding DNA: TGTGCCAGCAGCCCAGGACAGGGGGCGGGGGAGACCCAGTACTTC. Its translation: CASSPGQGAGETQYF.

The CDR3 spells CASSPRTGEGGEPQHF. The DNA for the CDR3 is TGTGCCAGCAGCCCTAGGACAGGGGAGGGTGGCGAGCCCCAGCATTTT. The chain is built from TRBV9 and TRBJ1-5; 9 bases are a match to TRBD1. CDR1 and CDR2 (germline): SGDLS, YYNGEE. V lost 4 bases and J lost 8; bases outside the gene matches: 13. The CDR3 sequence is 16 residues long.

This rearrangement joins TRBV20-1 to TRBJ2-7, with 7 bases lining up with TRBD1. Germline-derived CDR1 and CDR2 are DFQATT and SNEGSKA (reference sequence). Unmatched junction bases numbered 4, after V lost 3 bases and J lost 2 bases. The CDR3 is 13 amino acids. The CDR3 coding sequence is TGCAGTGCTAGTGACAGGGCCGCCTACGAGCAGTACTTC. Its translation is CSASDRAAYEQYF.

J is TRBJ2-5 and V is TRBV6-6; 8 positions match TRBD2. Germline V lookup: CDR1 MNHNY, CDR2 SVGAGI (reference sequence). The CDR3 consists of 14 residues. J was trimmed by 5 bases and V by 4 bases; bases with no gene match: 6. The CDR3 DNA sequence: TGTGCCAGCAGTTTTCGGGAGGGCGGGGAGACCCAGTACTTC. Translating gives CASSFREGGETQYF.

This clone was found a few times. This sequence joins TRBV6-5 and TRBJ2-2, with 10 bases that match TRBD1. The CDR3 is 15 residues long. Germline CDR1 and CDR2: MNHEY and SVGAGI. Trimming took 5 bases from V and 3 from J; bases not matched to a gene: 3. Here the CDR3 reads CASSLGQGDTGELFF. The DNA of the CDR3 is TGTGCCAGCAGTCTCGGACAGGGGGACACCGGGGAGCTGTTTTTT.